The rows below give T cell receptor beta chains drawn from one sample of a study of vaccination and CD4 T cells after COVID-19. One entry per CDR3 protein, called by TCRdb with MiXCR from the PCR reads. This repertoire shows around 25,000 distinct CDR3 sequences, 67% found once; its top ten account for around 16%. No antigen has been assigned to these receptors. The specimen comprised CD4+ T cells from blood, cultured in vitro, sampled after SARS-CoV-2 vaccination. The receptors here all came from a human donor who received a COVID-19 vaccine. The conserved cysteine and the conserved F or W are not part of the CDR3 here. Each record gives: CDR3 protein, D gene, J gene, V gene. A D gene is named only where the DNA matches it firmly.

CDR3aa: SAKGPGGITDTQY
d_gene: NA
j_gene: TRBJ2-3
v_gene: TRBV20-1

CDR3aa: ASRVRGGVETQY
d_gene: TRBD2
j_gene: TRBJ2-5
v_gene: TRBV6-1

CDR3aa: ASSLGARETQY
d_gene: NA
j_gene: TRBJ2-5
v_gene: TRBV12-3/TRBV12-4

CDR3aa: ASSGDRGNQPQH
d_gene: TRBD1
j_gene: TRBJ1-5
v_gene: TRBV19

CDR3aa: ASKTSTEAF
d_gene: NA
j_gene: TRBJ1-1
v_gene: TRBV6-1

CDR3aa: AISEGGGAVDTQY
d_gene: TRBD2
j_gene: TRBJ2-3
v_gene: TRBV10-3

CDR3aa: ASSLTTGVIYGYT
d_gene: NA
j_gene: TRBJ1-2
v_gene: TRBV7-9

CDR3aa: ASSSDRGEDTEAF
d_gene: TRBD1
j_gene: TRBJ1-1
v_gene: TRBV7-6

CDR3aa: ASSKTLWRGATEAF
d_gene: NA
j_gene: TRBJ1-1
v_gene: TRBV6-1

CDR3aa: ASSLDTQGYT
d_gene: NA
j_gene: TRBJ1-2
v_gene: TRBV12-3/TRBV12-4

CDR3aa: ASSYSSVQETQY
d_gene: NA
j_gene: TRBJ2-5
v_gene: TRBV6-5

CDR3aa: ASSLGQTLEEQY
d_gene: TRBD1
j_gene: TRBJ2-7
v_gene: TRBV11-3

CDR3aa: ASSLPGSSYNSPLH
d_gene: NA
j_gene: TRBJ1-6
v_gene: TRBV5-5

CDR3aa: ASSLRLGTEAF
d_gene: NA
j_gene: TRBJ1-1
v_gene: TRBV7-3